This TCR beta chain was identified in a study of T-cell memory formation after mild COVID-19. The CDR3 is 14 residues long. V lost 2 bases and J lost 2, with 10 bases in between. Germline V lookup: CDR1 MNHEY, CDR2 SVGEGT. This clonotype has a handful of counts. MiXCR, run by TCRdb on the 5' RACE reads, gives a single entry per CDR3 protein. The sample records about 390,000 distinct CDR3 sequences, 16% being singletons. The sequence derives from a man aged 18 to 29 who had mild COVID-19 (a few samples of this study predate the infection). Cell type and time point are not known. The chain joins TRBV6-2 or TRBV6-3 to TRBJ2-7; possible D gene TRBD2, 5 bases. The sample taken for sequencing was PBMCs or a T cell subset sorted from them (not recorded which). The CDR3 region has the DNA TGTGCCAGCAGTTACCTTCCCGGGGCCTACGAGCAGTACTTC. Residues: CASSYLPGAYEQYF.